This T cell receptor beta chain was retrieved from a study of cytomegalovirus exposure and HLA in healthy donors. The PCR ran on 60 Vbeta and 13 Jbeta primers. The assay was immunoSEQ multiplex PCR, and TCRdb's table has in-frame clones only and misses some. The sample has 170,000 or so clones, under 90% seen once. Sample: PBMCs. The receptor's source is a man between 18 and 35 years old in good health and CMV-seronegative.

CDR3: CASRRTGQNEKLFF. In nucleotides, the CDR3 is TGTGCCAGCAGGCGGACAGGCCAAAATGAAAAACTGTTTTTT. The chain uses TRBV2 and TRBJ1-4, with 7 bases aligning to TRBD1. V shed 6 bases and J 5 bases; nucleotides not matched to a gene: 6. Germline V gene sequence: CDR1 SNHLY, CDR2 FYNNEI. The CDR3 totals 14 residues.